These 20 T cell receptor beta chains originate from one sample sequenced in a study of T-cell reconstitution after alpha-beta-depleted transplantation in children. Unique molecular identifiers featured in how the TCRbeta library was prepared. Using its own MiXCR run on the PCR reads, TCRdb lists one record per CDR3 protein. The sample carries fewer than 550,000 distinct CDR3 sequences, roughly a tenth recorded once. The specimen was PBMCs, collected before TCRalphabeta/CD19-depleted stem cell transplant. The receptor set was obtained from a child aged 2-15 years with inherited bone marrow failure, due to receive a stem cell transplant.

This clonotype came up many times. V and J are TRBV6-5 and TRBJ2-7, with TRBD2 as a possible D gene (5 bases). V gave up 0 bases and J gave up 0 bases, with 6 bases separating them. The CDR3 is 14 residues long. Germline loops: CDR1 MNHEY, CDR2 SVGAGI. CDR3 DNA: TGTGCCAGCAGTTACTCGAGCGGCTCCTACGAGCAGTACTTC. Translation gives CASSYSSGSYEQYF.

This clonotype appeared many times. The chain joins TRBV20-1 to TRBJ2-2; 9 nucleotides match TRBD1. CDR1 and CDR2 from the germline V gene are DFQATT and SNEGSKA (reference sequence). V gave up 4 bases and J gave up 7 bases; unmatched junction bases: 1. The CDR3 contains 12 residues. The CDR3 DNA follows: TGCAGTGCTAACAGGGGGCGCGGGGAGCTGTTTTTT. It translates to CSANRGRGELFF.

This clonotype was observed at least ten times. The V and J genes are TRBV25-1 and TRBJ2-7; TRBD1 matches 10 bases. The V and J ends lost 1 base and 2 bases, in that order; junction bases with no gene match: 8. CDR3 length: 17 residues. Germline loops: CDR1 MGHDK, CDR2 SYGVNS. The CDR3 bases are TGTGCCAGCAGTGAATCCCCTGGGGGGACAGGGGCCTACGAGCAGTACTTC. Translated, it gives CASSESPGGTGAYEQYF.

The rearrangement joins TRBV3-1 to TRBJ1-4; 11 bases match TRBD1. CDR3 size: 15 residues. The V gene's germline CDR1 is LGHDT and CDR2 YNNKEL (reference sequence). With 1 base clipped from V and 8 bases from J, the junction kept 3 bases outside the gene matches. CDR3 sequence: CASSQVGDRGEKLFF. In nucleotides, the CDR3 is TGTGCCAGCAGCCAAGTTGGGGACAGGGGGGAAAAACTGTTTTTT.

Ten or more counts support this clonotype. The rearrangement links TRBV12-3 or TRBV12-4 to TRBJ2-7; TRBD2 matches at 14 bases. Trimming cost V 5 bases and J 4 bases; bases outside gene matches: 7. The CDR3 spans 16 residues. CDR3 in DNA: TGTGCCAGCAGTAGACTAGCGGGAGGGCCTTCGTACGAGCAGTACTTC. This encodes CASSRLAGGPSYEQYF.

Note on this clonotype: An end of the junction differs from the germline gene, which may be a read error. The gene calls are TRBV20-1 and TRBJ1-2; D possibly corresponds to TRBD1 (6 bases). Per germline, CDR1 DFQATT and CDR2 SNEGSKA (reference sequence). The CDR3 is made up of 17 amino acids. The CDR3: CCARTRDKMRPNYGYTF. The CDR3 DNA is TGCTGTGCCAGGACCCGGGACAAGATGCGTCCTAACTATGGCTACACCTTC.

This clonotype showed up many times. The rearrangement links TRBV7-2 to TRBJ1-1; no firm D call. Germline lookup yields CDR1 SGHTA and CDR2 FQGNSA. Trimming cost V 5 bases and J 0 bases, with 16 bases left between them. CDR3 length: 16 amino acids. CDR3 loop: CASSLQQYLMNTEAFF. The CDR3 bases are TGTGCCAGCAGCCTTCAACAGTACCTGATGAACACTGAAGCTTTCTTT. Based on the CDR3 plus reference TRBV7-2 and TRBJ1-1, the full variable domain is GAGVSQSPSNKVTEKGKDVELRCDPISGHTALYWYRQSLGQGLEFLIYFQGNSAPDKSGLPSDRFSAERTGGSVSTLTIQRTQQEDSAVYLCASSLQQYLMNTEAFFGQGTRLTVV.

CDR3 sequence (DNA): TGTGCCAGCAGCAGGGAGTCCACTAGCAACTACGAGCAGTACTTC. Its translation is CASSRESTSNYEQYF. The J gene is TRBJ2-7, the V gene TRBV7-2, with a weak D call TRBD2 (6 bases). V gave up 5 bases and J gave up 3 bases, with 17 bases separating them. The CDR3 contains 15 residues. Germline values: CDR1 SGHTA, CDR2 FQGNSA.

This clonotype was recorded many times. CDR3 region: CASSPPDRVNEKLFF. In nucleotides, the CDR3 is TGTGCCAGCAGTCCCCCCGACAGGGTTAATGAAAAACTGTTTTTT. The J gene is TRBJ1-4, the V gene TRBV27; 7 positions match TRBD1. V dropped 5 bases and J dropped 4; count of bases not matched to a gene: 7. This CDR3 has 15 residues. The germline CDR1 and CDR2 sequences are MNHEY and SMNVEV (reference sequence).

There are many counts of this clonotype. This chain uses TRBV28 with TRBJ1-6; D remains ambiguous. Germline CDR1 reads MDHEN; CDR2 reads SYDVKM. The germline V and J ends were trimmed by 8 bases and 1 base, with 12 bases remaining between them. This CDR3 spans 15 amino acids. This CDR3 reads CASSSSKSYNSPLHF. The DNA of the CDR3 is TGTGCCAGCTCTTCATCAAAGTCCTATAATTCACCCCTCCACTTT.

In its sample, this clonotype was seen many times. The chain is built from TRBV4-1 and TRBJ2-1; no firm D call. The V gene's germline CDR1 is MGHRA and CDR2 YSYEKL. Trimming took off 1 base at V and 2 bases at J, with 9 bases between the two ends. The CDR3 sequence is 15 residues long. The CDR3: CASSQVSSPYNEQFF. CDR3 sequence (DNA): TGCGCCAGCAGCCAAGTCAGCAGCCCCTACAATGAGCAGTTCTTC.

This clonotype was counted at least ten times. V is TRBV5-5 and J is TRBJ2-2; possibly TRBD1 for D (5 bases). CDR1 SGHKS and CDR2 YYEKEE come from the germline V gene (reference sequence). V lost 2 bases to trimming and J lost 4 bases, with 6 bases between them. CDR3 size: 13 residues. The DNA of the CDR3 is TGTGCCAGCAGCTTCCAGGGCACCGGGGAGCTGTTTTTT. Its protein is CASSFQGTGELFF.

This clonotype was observed a few times. V gene TRBV5-1 combines with J gene TRBJ2-3, with 8 bases that match TRBD2. The ends lost 1 base at V and 5 bases at J; junction bases unmatched: 12. This CDR3 region has 17 residues. Germline CDR1 is SGHRS and CDR2 is YFSETQ. CDR3 region: CASSLRRFGGGEDTQYF. CDR3 nucleotides: TGCGCCAGCAGCTTGCGCCGCTTCGGGGGGGGAGAAGATACGCAGTATTTT.

This clonotype was detected ten times or more. The chain combines TRBV9 with TRBJ1-2; 7 bases match TRBD1. J gave up 7 bases and V 0 bases, and 6 bases lay outside the gene matches. The length of the CDR3 is 14 residues. Germline-derived CDR1 and CDR2 are SGDLS and YYNGEE. CDR3: CASSVAQGDFGYTF. The CDR3 DNA follows: TGTGCCAGCAGCGTAGCGCAGGGGGATTTTGGCTACACCTTC.

This clonotype was found many times. This chain connects TRBV29-1 to TRBJ2-7; D is undetermined. V lost 4 bases and J lost 1, with 14 bases in between. This CDR3 is built from 14 residues. Germline V lookup: CDR1 SQVTM, CDR2 ANQGSEA. The CDR3 DNA follows: TGCAGCGTTGCCCCTACACTCCGGTCCTACGAGCAGTACTTC. This gives the protein CSVAPTLRSYEQYF.

Many counts were recorded for this clonotype. CDR3 amino acids: CASSSYNGGLYYGYTF. CDR3 DNA sequence: TGTGCCAGCAGCTCCTATAACGGGGGGCTGTACTATGGCTACACCTTC. The chain couples TRBV7-2 to TRBJ1-2; D might be TRBD1 (6 bases). This CDR3 spans 16 amino acids. Germline V gene lookup returns CDR1 SGHTA and CDR2 FQGNSA. With 4 bases removed from V and 3 bases from J, the gap between germline ends came to 18 bases.

This clonotype was observed many times. V and J are TRBV4-3 and TRBJ2-3, with 9 bases aligning to TRBD2. Trimming at V came to 0 bases and at J to 6 bases, leaving 4 bases not matched to a gene. CDR1 and CDR2 (germline): LGHNA, YSLEER. The CDR3 runs 15 residues. CDR3 nucleotide sequence: TGCGCCAGCAGCCAAGAACCCCTAGCGGGGGATACGCAGTATTTT. It specifies CASSQEPLAGDTQYF.

This clonotype has at least ten counts. This chain joins TRBV4-3 and TRBJ2-6, with no clear D. Trimming took off 5 bases at V and 2 bases at J, with 10 bases between the two ends. Germline CDR1 LGHNA, CDR2 YSLEER. The CDR3 loop spans 15 amino acids. The CDR3 is CASSDAGPGANVLTF. The CDR3 coding sequence is TGCGCCAGCAGCGACGCAGGACCTGGGGCCAACGTCCTGACTTTC.

This clonotype was counted ten times or more. This chain joins TRBV19 and TRBJ2-1; no definite D call. Germline V gene lookup returns CDR1 LNHDA and CDR2 SQIVND (reference sequence). The ends were cut back, 2 bases at V and 8 bases at J, with 4 bases in the middle. The CDR3 spans 11 residues. CDR3 in DNA: TGTGCCAGTAGTATATCATATGAGCAGTTCTTC. It encodes CASSISYEQFF.

This clonotype was detected ten times or more. This chain uses TRBV12-3 or TRBV12-4 with TRBJ2-3; TRBD2 is a possible D gene (6 bases). Trimming cost V 2 bases and J 3 bases, with 12 bases left between them. The CDR3 totals 15 residues. CDR3 sequence (DNA): TGTGCCAGCAGTTTAATGCTAGCGTTAACAGATACGCAGTATTTT. Translation: CASSLMLALTDTQYF.